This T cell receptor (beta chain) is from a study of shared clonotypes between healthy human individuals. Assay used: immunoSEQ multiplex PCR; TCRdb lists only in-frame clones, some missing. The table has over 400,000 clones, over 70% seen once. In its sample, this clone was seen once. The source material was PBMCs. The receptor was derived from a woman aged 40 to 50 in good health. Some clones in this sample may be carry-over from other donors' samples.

CDR3 protein: CASSPLAAGGLEQFF. For the CDR3, the DNA is TGTGCCAGCAGCCCTTTAGCAGCGGGAGGACTTGAGCAGTTCTTC. This rearrangement joins TRBV27 to TRBJ2-1; the match to TRBD2 covers 9 bases. Germline V gene data show CDR1 as MNHEY and CDR2 as SMNVEV (reference sequence). V lost 6 bases to trimming and J lost 9 bases; unmatched junction nucleotides: 12. The CDR3 has 15 residues.